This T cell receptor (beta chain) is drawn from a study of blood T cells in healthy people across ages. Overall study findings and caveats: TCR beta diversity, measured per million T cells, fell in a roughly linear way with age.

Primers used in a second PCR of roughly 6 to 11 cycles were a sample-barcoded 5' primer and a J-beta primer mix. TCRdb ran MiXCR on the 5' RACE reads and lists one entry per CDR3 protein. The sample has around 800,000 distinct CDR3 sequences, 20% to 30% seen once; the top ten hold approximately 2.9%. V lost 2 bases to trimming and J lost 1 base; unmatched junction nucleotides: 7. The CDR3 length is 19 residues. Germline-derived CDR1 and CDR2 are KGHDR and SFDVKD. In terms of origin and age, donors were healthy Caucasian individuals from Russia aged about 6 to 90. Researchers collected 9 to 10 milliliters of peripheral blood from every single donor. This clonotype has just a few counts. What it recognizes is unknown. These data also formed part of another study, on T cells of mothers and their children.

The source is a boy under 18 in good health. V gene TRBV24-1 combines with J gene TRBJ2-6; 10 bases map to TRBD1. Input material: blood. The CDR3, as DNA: TGTGCCACCAGTGATTGGACAGGGGGTTCGAGGTCTGGGGCCAACGTCCTGACTTTC. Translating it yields CATSDWTGGSRSGANVLTF.